This paragraph covers one TCR beta chain sequence. The sample originates from a study of blood T cell repertoires in COVID-19. For the study at large: Material from acute and convalescent COVID-19 was sourced from the United States, Italy and Spain. PBMCs, B-cell-depleted T cells, or T cells provided the cDNA or gDNA that made up the material.

Germline values: CDR1 SGDLS, CDR2 YYNGEE. This CDR3 contains 15 residues. V lost 0 bases, J lost 5 bases, and 14 bases lay in between. Source study methods: Reference gene primer amplification yielded estimated nucleated cell counts. Profiled with immunoSEQ multiplex PCR; TCRdb holds only in-frame clones, not every one. V, J and clone size were drawn from that table, and D and trimming were deduced from the DNA. Of around 170,000 clones in the sample, roughly nine tenths were seen once. The rearrangement uses TRBV9 and TRBJ2-5; unclear D gene. The receptor's source is a man between 18 and 29 years old who had recovered from COVID-19. The specimen was peripheral blood. CDR3 residues: CASSVGALDGETQYF. Written as DNA, the CDR3 is TGTGCCAGCAGCGTAGGGGCCCTCGATGGGGAGACCCAGTACTTC.